The subject of this entry is one TCR beta chain. This receptor's antigen is unknown. Nothing much larger sits one base from this clone, and base qualities are not available. The record originates from a study of cytomegalovirus exposure and HLA in healthy donors (dated by TCRdb to 2015 to 2018). Background for the entire study: An earlier analysis of roughly 610 of the donors reported 276 Gb of sequence data and around 120 million unique TCR beta sequences obtained from approximately 180 million T cells. Four to six DR-DQ haplotypes were handled as single units for association and clustering because linkage in the cohort was strong. Donor age, sex, ethnicity and CMV serostatus were collected together with the repertoire data. An earlier analysis of several hundred of the donors used high-throughput TCR beta sequencing to judge whether each TCR beta V gene segment behaved as functional or pseudogenic. Typing coverage differed by locus: A, B, C, DRB1 and DQB1 were typed in roughly 620-630 donors, DQA1 in roughly 500, DPA1 in around 580, and DPB1 in about 450. The T cell repertoires of roughly 660 subjects were profiled by immunosequencing and related to cytomegalovirus serostatus. In the later analysis, no new phenotypic data were used to find candidate immune exposures; instead, reliance was placed on TCR beta sequences and their occurrence across donors. A later analysis re-analyzed previously published TCR beta repertoires from 660 or so donors and added high-resolution HLA genotyping to study TCR occurrence patterns. To predict cytomegalovirus infection status, the study brought together high-throughput TCR immunosequencing, statistical association of individual TCRs with disease status, and machine learning. A later genetic analysis took genome-wide SNP genotypes for about 65% of the 666 donors and used that subset as a discovery cohort. Class I and class II HLA loci were covered by the typing at four-digit resolution. An early release covering roughly 640 HLA-typed donors comprised 250 to 350 gigabases of sequencing data and tens of millions of unique TCR sequences. Among about 410 genotyped donors of the cohort, an average of about 220,000 unique TCR beta nucleotide sequences was sequenced per donor, of which 15% to 20% were non-productive. Every discovery cohort repertoire had been produced on one sequencing platform. The aim of the study was to test whether cataloging public T cell receptors could identify signatures of past pathogen exposure. A separate validation cohort of some 130 different subjects was used in addition to the approximately 700-subject first cohort. Of the roughly 420 genotyped donors, over 80% were placed in the genetic ancestry cluster associated with self-reported Caucasian donors.

The library came from the immunoSEQ multiplex PCR assay. For the multiplex PCR, a mixture combining 60 forward primers for TCR Vbeta segments and 13 reverse primers for TCR Jbeta segments was used. The CDR3 region of rearranged TCR beta genes was amplified from genomic DNA by a multiplex PCR assay. Amplified TCR beta libraries were sequenced as 87-base-pair reads on the Illumina HiSeq System. In the source study's methods: Across the 500 to 750 repertoires, a later analysis counted roughly 84 million unique TCR beta chains, 9.5 million to 12 million of which were shared by at least two donors. A nearest-neighbor algorithm error-corrected the raw reads and collapsed the reads into unique sequences, merging closely related sequences to remove PCR and sequencing errors. To assign V, D and J gene segments, CDR3 sequences were aligned to IMGT reference sequences. For a sequence to be retained, a match of at least six nucleotides to both a V gene segment and a J gene segment was required. Rearrangements were called productive when the CDR3 lacked stop codons and stayed in frame with V and J; all others were non-productive. CDR3 was defined by IMGT convention, running from the second conserved V-encoded cysteine to the conserved J-encoded phenylalanine. The earlier analysis of roughly 590 of the donors excluded any sequence lacking an unambiguous match to a single V gene segment. An earlier analysis of 500 to 700 of the donors classified V segments as functional when productive rearrangements were above 56.7% and as segregating when the standard deviation between donors was above 5%. To diagnose cytomegalovirus status from the catalog of TCR beta chain sequences, a statistical classification framework was built. V and J gene assignment, in a later analysis, came from comparing TCR nucleotide sequences with IMGT/GENE-DB human TR gene sequences. The TCRdist pipeline was used in a later analysis to assign CDR3 sequences and most-parsimonious VDJ recombination scenarios. A later analysis defined each TCR beta chain by its CDR3 amino acid sequence plus V-gene family, and excluded reads lacking a unique V-gene family. To address suspected cross-contamination and a sequencing artifact, a later analysis removed 592 highly shared, low-generation-probability nucleotide sequences. A later analysis calculated a clonal expansion index for each public chain from normalized within-repertoire ranks of inferred template counts. In a later analysis, generation probabilities were computed with a VDJ recombination model fitted to out-of-frame rearrangements, and the resulting probabilities were checked against IGoR. In a later analysis, hypergeometric tests were used to score TCR-TCR, TCR-HLA and TCR-CMV co-occurrence, with a repertoire-size bias correction applied to TCR pairs. To estimate false discovery rates, a later analysis permuted the HLA or CMV assignments 20 times. In a later analysis, co-occurring TCRs were grouped using DBSCAN, and TCRdist sequence similarity was added for clustering within HLA-allele-positive subsets. Co-occurrence clustering excluded repertoires with fewer than 30,000 or more than 120,000 public chains, plus five with anomalous nucleotide sharing. Sourced from immuneACCESS, this table was stored by TCRdb with only in-frame sequences that have V and J called. A share of the clones is absent; for the studies checked, an unresolved V gene accounts for under half, and the remainder has no known explanation. V, J and clone size derive from that table, while D and trimming were established from the DNA sequence. The sample profile shows just over 150,000 clones; 70% to 90% of them were found once. 2% to 2.5% of the sample rests with the top ten.

Results the study describes overall, beyond this receptor: The presence/absence analyses assumed that sequencing depth was roughly uniform across donors, and that assumption may not be true. In a later genetic analysis, fewer N-insertions in productive TCRs were reported among donors in an Asian-associated ancestry cluster than the approximately 630-donor mean. According to a later analysis, TCR association rates differed among HLA loci, with DRB1 alleles showing the most associated TCRs and HLA-C alleles showing the fewest. Strong co-occurrence of HLA alleles, especially DR and DQ, made assigning TCR associations to individual alleles difficult. In a later analysis, several top co-occurrence clusters were reported to appear linked to parvovirus B19, influenza, CMV and Epstein-Barr virus. Because the 87-base-pair reads could not distinguish some IMGT-functional V segments, including TRBV6-2 and TRBV6-3, those segments were excluded. At a false discovery rate of 0.05, a later analysis linked some 18,000 TCR beta sequences to specific HLA alleles. A group of highly shared sequence variants was considered likely to be a technical artifact of the sequencing pipeline. The cohort was sequenced for TCR beta chains only, and without alpha or paired-chain data the features that could be detected were limited. A total of 150 or so TCR beta chains were listed by the study as associated with cytomegalovirus. The authors suggested that the approach could potentially be extended to other disease states and immunological phenotypes. Compared with equally common non-associated chains, HLA-associated TCR beta chains in a later analysis were more clonally expanded and had lower generation probabilities. Because HLA typing was unavailable for some donors at each locus, only the typed subset was used in association tests. Correlated functional status among segregating V segments might reflect linkage disequilibrium, but an unknown experimental factor could not be ruled out. Immune exposure information for the cohort was limited to CMV serostatus. A further reported finding was that TCR beta sequences accurately predicted the HLA-A and HLA-B alleles for most subjects in the first cohort. The earlier analysis of nearly 600 of the donors excluded seventeen rarely observed V segments, including chromosome 9 orphons, because counts were too low. According to a later analysis, most CMV-associated TCR beta chains appeared to be HLA-restricted, and the HLA associations seemed to be driven largely by CMV exposure. Across donors, most TCR sequences were observed very rarely, whereas some public TCRs were present in many individuals. An association between a missense DCLRE1C variant and V-gene and J-gene trimming of TCR beta chains was found in a later genetic analysis and replicated in an independent cohort. A few of the identified cytomegalovirus-associated TCR beta chains were confirmed in vitro to be specific for cytomegalovirus antigens. The classifier was reported to diagnose cytomegalovirus status with high specificity and sensitivity in both the original and validation cohorts. An earlier analysis of 587 of the donors showed that most TCR beta V segments appeared in productive rearrangements either about 90% or about 30% of the time, which broadly matched IMGT annotations.

Unmatched junction bases come to 2, with V trimmed by 5 bases and J by 0 bases. The germline V gene encodes CDR1 MNHEY and CDR2 SMNVEV (reference sequence). The CDR3, from cysteine to phenylalanine, totals 14 residues. The entry retains the CDR3 DNA only, 42 bases that are in frame from base 1. The cohort comprised 666 healthy bone marrow donors. All cohort members were sampled while nominally healthy, although unrecorded immune exposures were likely present. The donor was CMV seropositive and was included in the group of 289 seropositive cohort members. A peripheral blood sample was provided by each donor, and peripheral blood mononuclear cells were used for TCR beta sequencing. Genomic DNA extraction from the blood cell samples was performed with the Qiagen DNeasy Blood Extraction Kit.

This chain is built from TRBV27 and TRBJ1-2, with TRBD1 identical over 8 junction bases. The clonotype comes from a man younger than 35 in good health and CMV-seropositive. The sequenced sample consisted of PBMCs. The nucleotides are TGTGCCAGCAGTACAGGGGGGACTAACTATGGCTACACCTTC. The translation is CASSTGGTNYGYTF.